The entry below describes one T cell receptor beta chain. This sample stems from a study of control samples from healthy donors and cancer patients. V shed 3 bases and J shed 6 bases, with 19 bases lying between them. The CDR3 runs to 16 residues. Libraries were prepared by immunoSEQ multiplex PCR; TCRdb keeps only in-frame clonotypes and omits some of them. The sample includes tens of thousands of clones, around 91% seen only once; the top ten take approximately 5.9%. This clonotype was obtained from a man in his sixties with colorectal cancer. The chain combines TRBV5-3 with TRBJ1-5; a weak D match, TRBD1 (6 bases). TRBV5-3 is treated as an ORF (open reading frame) with a function not yet certain. Sequencing was performed on PBMCs. CDR3 nucleotide sequence: TGTGCCAGAAGCTGCGCCCCCCAGGGGACTTGTCAGCCCCAGCATTTT. Its protein product is CARSCAPQGTCQPQHF.